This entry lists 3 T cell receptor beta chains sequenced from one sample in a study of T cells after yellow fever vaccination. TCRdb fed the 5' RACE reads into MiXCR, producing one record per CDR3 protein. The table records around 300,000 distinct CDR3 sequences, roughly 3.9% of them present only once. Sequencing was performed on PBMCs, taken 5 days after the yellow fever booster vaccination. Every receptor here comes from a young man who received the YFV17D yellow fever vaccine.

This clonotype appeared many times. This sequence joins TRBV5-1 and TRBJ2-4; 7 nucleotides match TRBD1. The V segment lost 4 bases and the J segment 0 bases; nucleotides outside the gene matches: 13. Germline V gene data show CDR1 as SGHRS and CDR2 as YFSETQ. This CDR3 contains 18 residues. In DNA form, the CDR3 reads TGCGCCAGCAGCAAGGGGCCCCGACAGGGTCCAGCCAAAAACATTCAGTACTTC. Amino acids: CASSKGPRQGPAKNIQYF.

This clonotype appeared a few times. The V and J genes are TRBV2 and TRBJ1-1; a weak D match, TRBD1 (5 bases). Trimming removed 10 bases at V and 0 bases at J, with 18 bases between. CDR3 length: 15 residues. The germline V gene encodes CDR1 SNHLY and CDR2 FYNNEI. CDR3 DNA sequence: TGTGCCACCAGAGAGGGACCCTTTATGAACACTGAAGCTTTCTTT. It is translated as CATREGPFMNTEAFF.

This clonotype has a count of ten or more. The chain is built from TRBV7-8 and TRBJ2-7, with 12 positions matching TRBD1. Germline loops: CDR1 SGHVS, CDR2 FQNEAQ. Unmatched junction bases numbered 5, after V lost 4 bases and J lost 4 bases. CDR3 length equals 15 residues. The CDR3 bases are TGTGCCAGCAGCTCAAAGGGACAGGGGGCGTACGAGCAGTACGTC. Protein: CASSSKGQGAYEQYV.